This TCR beta chain emerged from a study of T cell responses to AZD1222 COVID-19 vaccine. Findings of the study overall: Once two AZD1222 doses were given, Spike-specific TCR breadth and depth went up. Spike-wide vaccine-associated CD4 TCRs dominated at 160-218 and 743-854. The donors showed a predominance of white British ancestry and of females, with possible underestimation of clonal diversity.

In the case of this clone: Its antigen is still unknown.

TCRdb's table, derived via immunoSEQ multiplex PCR, lists solely in-frame clones and lacks some. The sample records under 60,000 clones, 84% being singletons. The CDR3 runs 14 residues. Trimming removed 5 bases at V and 0 bases at J, with 8 bases between. Germline V CDR1 and CDR2: SGHTA, FQGNSA. This clonotype originated in an adult in good health. V gene TRBV7-2 combines with J gene TRBJ1-3; D may be TRBD1 (6 bases). The starting material was peripheral blood, obtained on day 0 of AZD1222 vaccination. The CDR3, as DNA: TGTGCCAGCAGCCCGGACAGCTCTGGAAACACCATATATTTT. This gives the protein CASSPDSSGNTIYF.